The clone carrying this TCR beta chain was counted ten times or more. Its target is not known. CDR1 and CDR2 (germline): MGHRA, YSYEKL. J gave up 2 bases and V 4 bases, and 6 bases lay outside the gene matches. The length of the CDR3 is 16 residues. The data stem from a study of response to subunit inactivated influenza vaccine. Study-wide results and caveats: There was a suggestion from the authors that each seasonal influenza vaccination recruits few new T cells.

TCRdb redid the calling of the RT-PCR reads with MiXCR, one entry per CDR3 protein. This sample carries a few hundred thousand distinct CDR3 sequences, less than 7.5% of them seen once, and the ten largest clones take 10% to 15%. The rearrangement uses TRBV4-1 and TRBJ2-7; 12 nucleotides agree with TRBD1. Sequences were derived from PBMCs from blood, sampled around 2 years after vaccination. This sequence originates from a man between 50 and 69 years old who received an inactivated influenza vaccine. The CDR3 DNA sequence: TGCGCCAGCAGCCCGGGACAGGGGGCGCGTGCCTACGAGCAGTACTTC. Translating it yields CASSPGQGARAYEQYF.